The clone carrying this T cell receptor beta chain appeared once. Its antigen is undetermined. Separate sequencing covered autoproliferating (CFSE-dim) and non-proliferating (CFSE-high) T cells from stimulus-free culture. Cultures began with some 52 million CFSE-labeled PBMCs, unstimulated for 7 days, with replicate wells pooled. CFSE at approximately 0.5 uM labeled the PBMCs, which were then cultured unstimulated. Germline-derived CDR1 and CDR2 are SGHTA and FQGNSA. V lost 0 bases, J lost 3 bases, and 8 bases lay in between. The CDR3 loop spans 14 amino acids. The entry originates in a study of memory B cells and T cells in multiple sclerosis. The method was immunoSEQ multiplex PCR; TCRdb's version includes in-frame clones alone and lacks a portion of them. This table has approximately 32,000 clones, roughly 88% appearing once. Overall study findings and caveats: Compartments had unequal clone-set sizes, affecting shared clonotype counts.

The V and J genes are TRBV7-2 and TRBJ2-5; the D call may be TRBD1 or TRBD2 (6 bases each). Sequenced: PBMCs from blood kept in culture. This TCR was sampled from a human donor with multiple sclerosis. CDR3 residues: CASSLARGEETQYF. CDR3 in DNA: TGTGCCAGCAGCTTAGCTAGGGGGGAAGAGACCCAGTACTTC.